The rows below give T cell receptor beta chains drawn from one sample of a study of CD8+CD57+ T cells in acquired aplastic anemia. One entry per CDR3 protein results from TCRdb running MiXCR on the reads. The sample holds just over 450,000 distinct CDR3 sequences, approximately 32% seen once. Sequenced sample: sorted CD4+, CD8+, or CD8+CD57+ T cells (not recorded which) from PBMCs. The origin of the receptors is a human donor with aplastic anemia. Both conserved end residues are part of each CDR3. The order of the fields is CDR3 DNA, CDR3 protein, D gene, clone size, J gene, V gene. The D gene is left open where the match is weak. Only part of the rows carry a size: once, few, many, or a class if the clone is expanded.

TGTGCCAGTAGTCAACAGGGAGGTGGCTACACCTTC	CASSQQGGGYTF	NA	NA	TRBJ1-2	TRBV7-2
TGTGCCAGTAGTCCTACCCGGACGGCCGGGAACACTGAAGCTTTCTTT	CASSPTRTAGNTEAFF	NA	few	TRBJ1-1	TRBV19
TGTGCCAGCAGCGTAGAACTAGCGGGGGTGAATGAGCAGTTCTTC	CASSVELAGVNEQFF	TRBD2	many	TRBJ2-1	TRBV9
TGTGCCAGTAGCAACCGGGTAGCGGGAGGGCCTCGGAATGAGCAGTTCTTC	CASSNRVAGGPRNEQFF	TRBD2	NA	TRBJ2-1	TRBV19
TGTGCCAGCAGCTATGCAGGGACTGGCTACACCTTC	CASSYAGTGYTF	NA	once	TRBJ1-2	TRBV7-3
TGTGCCAGCAGGGGGGGGGCGGATAATTCACCCCTCCACTTT	CASRGGADNSPLHF	NA	few	TRBJ1-6	TRBV6-1
TGTGCCAGCAGCCTCCTCGCTGGGGGGTCCAATGAGCAGTTCTTC	CASSLLAGGSNEQFF	NA	NA	TRBJ2-1	TRBV9
TGTGCCACCAGAGATTGGGACAGTAGCAATCAGCCCCAGCATTTT	CATRDWDSSNQPQHF	TRBD1	NA	TRBJ1-5	TRBV24-1
TGTGCCAGCAGTGAAGTAACAGGGGATGGCTACACCTTC	CASSEVTGDGYTF	TRBD1	many	TRBJ1-2	TRBV25-1
TGTGCCACCAGTGACCCCGGGGTAGCGGAGAACTCCTACGAGCAGTACTTC	CATSDPGVAENSYEQYF	NA	NA	TRBJ2-7	TRBV24-1
TGTGCCAGCAGCTACTACACGGAAAAACTGTTTTTT	CASSYYTEKLFF	NA	many	TRBJ1-4	TRBV7-2
TGTGCCAGCAGAGGGGGCGCGAAGTACGAGCAGTACTTC	CASRGGAKYEQYF	TRBD1	NA	TRBJ2-7	TRBV12-3/TRBV12-4
TGCGCCAGCAGCCAAGATCCGGGACTAAACCCTTATGGCTACACCTTC	CASSQDPGLNPYGYTF	NA	NA	TRBJ1-2	TRBV4-3
TGTGCCAGCAGTTTAGGACTAGCGGGAGTTGTAGCCGGGGAGCTGTTTTTT	CASSLGLAGVVAGELFF	TRBD2	NA	TRBJ2-2	TRBV12-3/TRBV12-4
TGTGCCTACGCAGAGGACAGTAACTATGGCTACACCTTC	CAYAEDSNYGYTF	NA	NA	TRBJ1-2	TRBV30
TGTGCCACCAGTGATTTATTGGGGAGGTTCGCAACCGGCTACACCTTC	CATSDLLGRFATGYTF	NA	NA	TRBJ1-2	TRBV24-1
TGTGCCAGCAGCGTGGCCGGAACTAGCACCTACGAGCAGTACTTC	CASSVAGTSTYEQYF	NA	many	TRBJ2-7	TRBV9
TGTGCCAGCAGGCGAACCTTCTATGGCTACACCTTC	CASRRTFYGYTF	NA	NA	TRBJ1-2	TRBV2
TGTGCCAGCAGCGTTGGCTACAATGAGCAGTTCTTC	CASSVGYNEQFF	NA	many	TRBJ2-1	TRBV9
TGCAGTGCACCCGGACAGTCAGGTTCATATTCACCCCTCCACTTT	CSAPGQSGSYSPLHF	NA	many	TRBJ1-6	TRBV20-1
TGTGCCAGCAGTACCGCCGGGCACTATGGCTACACCTTC	CASSTAGHYGYTF	NA	many	TRBJ1-2	TRBV12-3/TRBV12-4
TGTGCCACCAGTACCGTCCACTTT	CATSTVHF	NA	NA	TRBJ1-6	TRBV24-1